This TCR beta chain came from a study of blood T cell repertoires in COVID-19. Profiled with immunoSEQ multiplex PCR; TCRdb holds only in-frame clones, not every one. The sample holds some 200,000 clones; about 84% are singletons and the top ten take about 13%. The CDR3 is 12 residues long. Trimming took off 2 bases at V and 8 bases at J, with 9 bases between the two ends. Germline V lookup: CDR1 MDHEN, CDR2 SYDVKM. This TCR came from a human donor in a cohort sampled during active COVID-19. Specimen: peripheral blood. The J gene is TRBJ1-2, the V gene TRBV28; D gene ambiguous. The DNA of the CDR3 is TGTGCCAGCAGTTTAAAGGCAGGCGGCTACACCTTC. Its translation: CASSLKAGGYTF.